The 4 T cell receptor beta chains listed next were all sequenced from one sample in a study of T cells expressing NK-cell markers. TCRdb reworked the 5' RACE reads into one entry per CDR3 protein, no DNA. The sample holds a few hundred thousand distinct CDR3 sequences. Material: blood T cells: a sorted CD56 or NKG2C T cell subset, CD4+ or CD8+ T cells, or bulk PBMC T cells (not recorded which). The receptors here all came from a man aged 18-75 years in good health.

This rearrangement joins TRBV27 to TRBJ2-7; the D call of TRBD1 rests on TCRdb alone, since no DNA is present to check it. The CDR3 is made up of 15 amino acids. Per germline, CDR1 MNHEY and CDR2 SMNVEV (reference sequence). The CDR3 loop reads CASSYRTDVSYEQYF.

The chain couples TRBV12-3 or TRBV12-4 to TRBJ1-6; the D call from TCRdb, TRBD1, cannot be confirmed without DNA. This CDR3 comprises 14 residues. CDR3 sequence reads: CASSLRDMYSPLHF.

The chain employs TRBV28 and TRBJ1-4; TCRdb's assignment of TRBD1 cannot be checked, as there is no DNA. Germline V lookup: CDR1 MDHEN, CDR2 SYDVKM. The CDR3 covers 15 residues. CDR3 sequence reads: CASSPEFGTGGKLFF.

The chain links TRBV29-1 to TRBJ2-7; without DNA, the TCRdb call of TRBD1 cannot be checked. The CDR3 has 14 residues. The germline gives CDR1 SQVTM, CDR2 ANQGSEA. CDR3 amino acids: CSARTGTGAYEQYF.